This T cell receptor beta chain was found in a study of blood T cell repertoires in COVID-19. Study in general: T cells, B-cell-depleted T cells, or PBMCs provided the cDNA or gDNA that served as material.

The CDR3 is 15 residues long. Germline V gene sequence: CDR1 ENHRY, CDR2 SYGVKD. Trimming left V 2 bases short and J 5 bases short, with 13 bases between. In the authors' methods: The authors estimated nucleated cell counts from reference gene primer amplification. The assay was immunoSEQ multiplex PCR, and TCRdb's table has in-frame clones only and misses some. The DNA was the basis for D and trimming; V, J and clone size are from that table. The sample shows under 200,000 clones, more than 80% of them seen only once. This chain uses TRBV10-3 with TRBJ1-5; maybe TRBD1 (5 bases). The receptor's source is a man over 45 with acute or convalescent COVID-19. Sequences were obtained from peripheral blood. The CDR3 spells CAISERQAGDQPQHF. CDR3 in DNA: TGTGCCATCAGTGAGCGGCAGGCGGGGGATCAGCCCCAGCATTTT.